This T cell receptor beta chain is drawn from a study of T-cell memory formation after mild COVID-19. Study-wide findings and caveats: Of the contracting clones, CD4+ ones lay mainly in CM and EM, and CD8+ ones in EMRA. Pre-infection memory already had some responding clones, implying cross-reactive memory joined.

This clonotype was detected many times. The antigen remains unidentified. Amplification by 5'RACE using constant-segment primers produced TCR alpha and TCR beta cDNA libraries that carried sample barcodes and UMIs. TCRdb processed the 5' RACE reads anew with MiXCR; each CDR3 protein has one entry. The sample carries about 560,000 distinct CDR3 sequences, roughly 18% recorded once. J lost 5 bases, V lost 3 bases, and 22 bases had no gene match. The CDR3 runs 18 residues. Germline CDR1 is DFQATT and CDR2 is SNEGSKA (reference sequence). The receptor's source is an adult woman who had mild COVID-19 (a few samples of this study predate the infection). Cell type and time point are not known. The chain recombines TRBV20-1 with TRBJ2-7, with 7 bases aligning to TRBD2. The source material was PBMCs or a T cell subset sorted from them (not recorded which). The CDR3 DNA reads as TGCAGTGCTAGCGGGTTAGTGGGAGGGCCGATTGGCAGTGACGAGCAGTACTTC. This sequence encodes CSASGLVGGPIGSDEQYF.